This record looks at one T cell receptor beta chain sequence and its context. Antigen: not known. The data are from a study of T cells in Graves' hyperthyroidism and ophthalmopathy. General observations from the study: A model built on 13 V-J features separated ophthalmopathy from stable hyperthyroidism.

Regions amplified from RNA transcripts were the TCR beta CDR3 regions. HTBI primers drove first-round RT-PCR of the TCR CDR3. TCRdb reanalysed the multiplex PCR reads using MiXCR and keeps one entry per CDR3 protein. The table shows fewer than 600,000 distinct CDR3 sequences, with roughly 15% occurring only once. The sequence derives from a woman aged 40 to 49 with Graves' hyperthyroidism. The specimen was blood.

CDR3 nucleotide sequence: TGTGCCAGCAGCTCGAACCCGAGAGGGATCTACGAGCAGTACTTC. Its protein product is CASSSNPRGIYEQYF. This chain joins TRBV7-2 and TRBJ2-7, with D possibly being TRBD2 (5 bases). Between the trimmed V and J ends, which lost 4 bases and 3 bases, there was a span of 16 bases. Germline loops: CDR1 SGHTA, CDR2 FQGNSA. CDR3 length: 15 amino acids. Variable domain in full (rest from reference TRBV7-2 and TRBJ2-7): GAGVSQSPSNKVTEKGKDVELRCDPISGHTALYWYRQSLGQGLEFLIYFQGNSAPDKSGLPSDRFSAERTGGSVSTLTIQRTQQEDSAVYLCASSSNPRGIYEQYFGPGTRLTVT.